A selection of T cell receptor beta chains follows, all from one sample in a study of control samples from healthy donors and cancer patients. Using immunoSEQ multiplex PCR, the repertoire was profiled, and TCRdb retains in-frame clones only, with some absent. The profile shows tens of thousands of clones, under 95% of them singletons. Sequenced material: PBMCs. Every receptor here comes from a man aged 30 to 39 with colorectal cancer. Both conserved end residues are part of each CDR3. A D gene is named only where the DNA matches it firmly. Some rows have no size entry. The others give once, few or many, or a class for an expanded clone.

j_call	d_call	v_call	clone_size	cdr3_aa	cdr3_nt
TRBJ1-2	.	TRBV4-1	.	CASSQERSWTANYGYTF	TGCGCCAGCAGCCAAGAAAGGTCGTGGACAGCTAACTATGGCTACACCTTC
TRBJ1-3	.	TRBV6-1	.	CASSELSQEVEGGNTIYF	TGTGCCAGCAGTGAGCTTTCACAGGAGGTCGAGGGGGGAAACACCATATATTTT
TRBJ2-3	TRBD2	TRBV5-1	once	CASSLASGGTSTDTQYF	TGCGCCAGCAGCTTGGCTAGCGGGGGCACTAGCACAGATACGCAGTATTTT
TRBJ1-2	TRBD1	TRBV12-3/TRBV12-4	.	CASRTGLNGYTF	TGTGCCAGCAGGACAGGGTTGAATGGCTACACCTTC
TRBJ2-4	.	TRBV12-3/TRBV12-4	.	CASSSRDKYIQYF	TGTGCCAGCAGTTCCCGGGACAAGTACATTCAGTACTTC
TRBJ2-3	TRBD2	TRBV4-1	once	CASSQGSGFTDTQYF	TGCGCCAGCAGCCAAGGTAGCGGGTTCACAGATACGCAGTATTTT
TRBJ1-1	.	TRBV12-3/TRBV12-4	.	CASSRRRAEAFF	TGTGCCAGCAGCCGGAGACGGGCTGAAGCTTTCTTT
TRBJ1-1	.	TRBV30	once	CAWKANWNTEAFF	TGTGCCTGGAAGGCGAATTGGAACACTGAAGCTTTCTTT
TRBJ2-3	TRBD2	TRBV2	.	CASSFLAGGPGTQYF	TGTGCCAGCAGTTTCCTAGCGGGGGGGCCCGGTACGCAGTATTTT
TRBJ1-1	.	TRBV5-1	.	CASSLDQGPFEAFF	TGCGCCAGCAGCTTGGACCAGGGGCCCTTTGAAGCTTTCTTT